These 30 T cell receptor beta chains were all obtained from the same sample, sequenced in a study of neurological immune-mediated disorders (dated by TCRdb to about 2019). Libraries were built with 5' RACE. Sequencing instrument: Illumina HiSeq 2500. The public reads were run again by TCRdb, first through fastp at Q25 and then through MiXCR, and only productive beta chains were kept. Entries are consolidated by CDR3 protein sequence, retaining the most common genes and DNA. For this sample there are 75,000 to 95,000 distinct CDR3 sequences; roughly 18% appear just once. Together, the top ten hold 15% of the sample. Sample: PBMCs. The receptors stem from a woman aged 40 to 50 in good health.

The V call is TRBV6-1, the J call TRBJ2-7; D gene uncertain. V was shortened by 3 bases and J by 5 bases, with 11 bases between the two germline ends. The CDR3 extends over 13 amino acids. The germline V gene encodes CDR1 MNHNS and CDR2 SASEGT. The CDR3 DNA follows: TGTGCCAGCAGTGAGAGGCGGTTCGACGAGCAGTACGTC. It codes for CASSERRFDEQYV.

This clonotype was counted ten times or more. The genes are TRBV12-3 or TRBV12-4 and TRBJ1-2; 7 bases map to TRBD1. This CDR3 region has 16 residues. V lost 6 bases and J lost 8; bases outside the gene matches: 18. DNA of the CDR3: TGTGCCAGCAGCCTGAGCGGGCAGGGGGGAGAAGGAGGCTACACCTTC. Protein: CASSLSGQGGEGGYTF.

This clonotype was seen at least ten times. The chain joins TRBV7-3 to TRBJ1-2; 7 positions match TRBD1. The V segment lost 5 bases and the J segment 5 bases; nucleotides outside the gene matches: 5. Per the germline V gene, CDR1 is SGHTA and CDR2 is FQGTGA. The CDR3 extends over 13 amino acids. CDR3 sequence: CASSLTGDYGYTF. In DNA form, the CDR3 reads TGTGCCAGCAGCCTCACAGGGGATTATGGCTACACCTTC.

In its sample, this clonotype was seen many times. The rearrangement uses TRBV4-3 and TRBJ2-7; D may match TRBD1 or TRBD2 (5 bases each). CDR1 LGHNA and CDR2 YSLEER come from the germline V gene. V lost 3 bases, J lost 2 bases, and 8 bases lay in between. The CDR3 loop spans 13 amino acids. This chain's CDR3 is CASSQGRTYEQYF. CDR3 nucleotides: TGCGCCAGCAGCCAGGGACGGACCTACGAGCAGTACTTC.

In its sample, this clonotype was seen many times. This CDR3 reads CASSTAGGAGEKLFF. The CDR3 region has the DNA TGTGCCAGCAGTACGGCGGGGGGCGCGGGTGAAAAACTGTTTTTT. The V gene is TRBV6-5, the J gene TRBJ1-4; a possible D gene is TRBD1 (6 bases). The CDR3 extends over 15 amino acids. The germline V and J ends were trimmed by 5 bases and 7 bases, with 17 bases remaining between them. Germline-derived CDR1 and CDR2 are MNHEY and SVGAGI.

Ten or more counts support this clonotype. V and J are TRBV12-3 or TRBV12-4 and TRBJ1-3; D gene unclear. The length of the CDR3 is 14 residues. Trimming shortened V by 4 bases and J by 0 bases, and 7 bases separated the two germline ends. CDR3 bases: TGTGCCAGCAGTTCGGCACACTCTGGAAACACCATATATTTT. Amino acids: CASSSAHSGNTIYF.

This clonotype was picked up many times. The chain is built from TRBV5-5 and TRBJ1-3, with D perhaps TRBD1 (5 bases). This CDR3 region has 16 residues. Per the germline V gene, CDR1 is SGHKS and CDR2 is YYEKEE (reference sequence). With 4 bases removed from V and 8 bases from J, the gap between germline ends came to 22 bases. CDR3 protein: CASSLEGPGILDTIYF. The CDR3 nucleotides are TGTGCCAGCAGCCTGGAGGGCCCAGGGATATTGGACACCATATATTTT.

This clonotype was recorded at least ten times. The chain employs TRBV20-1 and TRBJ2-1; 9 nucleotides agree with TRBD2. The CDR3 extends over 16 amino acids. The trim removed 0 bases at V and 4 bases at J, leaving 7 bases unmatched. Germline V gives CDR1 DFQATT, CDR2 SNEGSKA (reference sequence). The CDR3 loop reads CSARDPQRGAYNEQFF. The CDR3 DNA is TGCAGTGCTAGAGATCCCCAGCGGGGGGCTTACAATGAGCAGTTCTTC.

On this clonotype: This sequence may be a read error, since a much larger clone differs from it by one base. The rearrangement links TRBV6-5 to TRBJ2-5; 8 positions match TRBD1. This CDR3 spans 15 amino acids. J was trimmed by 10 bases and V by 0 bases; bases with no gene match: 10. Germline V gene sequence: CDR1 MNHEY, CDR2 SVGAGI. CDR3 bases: TGTGCCAGCAGTTACTCGATCGTGGGACAGGTGGGCCAGTACTTC. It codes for CASSYSIVGQVGQYF.

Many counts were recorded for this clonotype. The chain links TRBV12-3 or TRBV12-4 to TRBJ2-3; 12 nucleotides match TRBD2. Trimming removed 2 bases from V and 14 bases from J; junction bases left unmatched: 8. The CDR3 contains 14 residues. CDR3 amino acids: CASSLSPSGGAGYF. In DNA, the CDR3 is TGTGCCAGCAGTTTATCTCCTAGCGGGGGGGCCGGGTATTTT.

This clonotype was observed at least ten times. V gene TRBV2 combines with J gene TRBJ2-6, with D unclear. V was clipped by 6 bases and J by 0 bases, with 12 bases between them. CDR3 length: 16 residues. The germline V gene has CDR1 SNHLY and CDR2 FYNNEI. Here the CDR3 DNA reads TGTGCCAGCAGGAACCAACGGTCCTCTGGGGCCAACGTCCTGACTTTC. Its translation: CASRNQRSSGANVLTF.

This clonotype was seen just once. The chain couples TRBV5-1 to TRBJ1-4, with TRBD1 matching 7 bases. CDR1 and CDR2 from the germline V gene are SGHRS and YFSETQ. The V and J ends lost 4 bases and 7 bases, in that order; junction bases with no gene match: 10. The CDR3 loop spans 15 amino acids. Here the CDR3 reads CASSRETGRGEKLFF. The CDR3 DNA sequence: TGCGCCAGCAGCCGGGAGACAGGGAGAGGTGAAAAACTGTTTTTT.

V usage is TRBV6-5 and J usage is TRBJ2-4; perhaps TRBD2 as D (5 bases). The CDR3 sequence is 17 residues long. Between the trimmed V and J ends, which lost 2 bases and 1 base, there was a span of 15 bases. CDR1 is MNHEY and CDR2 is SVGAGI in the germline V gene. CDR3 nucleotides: TGTGCCAGCAGTTACCATGCGCCTACGGGGGCCAAAAACATTCAGTACTTC. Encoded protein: CASSYHAPTGAKNIQYF.

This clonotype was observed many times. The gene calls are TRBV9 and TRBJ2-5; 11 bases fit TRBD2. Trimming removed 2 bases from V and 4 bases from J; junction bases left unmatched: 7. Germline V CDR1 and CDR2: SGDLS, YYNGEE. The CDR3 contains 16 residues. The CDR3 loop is CASSVGTSGSRETQYF. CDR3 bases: TGTGCCAGCAGCGTCGGGACTAGCGGATCTCGAGAGACCCAGTACTTC.

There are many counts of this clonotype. The CDR3 DNA is TGCAGTGCTAGCGGGGAGGGGTTGTATGAGCAGTTCTTC. Translating it yields CSASGEGLYEQFF. This sequence joins TRBV20-1 and TRBJ2-1; 7 bases are shared with TRBD2. The V gene end was trimmed by 3 bases and the J gene end by 8 bases; junction bases not matched to a gene: 7. Germline V gene sequence: CDR1 DFQATT, CDR2 SNEGSKA (reference sequence). The CDR3 sequence is 13 residues long.

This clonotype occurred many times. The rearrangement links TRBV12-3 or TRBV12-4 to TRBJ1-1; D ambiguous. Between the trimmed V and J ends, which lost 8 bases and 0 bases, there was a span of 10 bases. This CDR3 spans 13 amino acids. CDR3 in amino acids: CASGPPVNTEAFF. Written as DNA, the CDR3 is TGTGCCAGCGGGCCTCCCGTGAACACTGAAGCTTTCTTT.

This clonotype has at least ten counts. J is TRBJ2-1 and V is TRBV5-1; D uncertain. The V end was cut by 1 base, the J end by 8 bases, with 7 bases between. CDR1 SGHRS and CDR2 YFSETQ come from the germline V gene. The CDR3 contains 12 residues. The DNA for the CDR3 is TGCGCCAGCAGCTTGAATCTCCATGAGCAGTTCTTC. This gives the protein CASSLNLHEQFF.

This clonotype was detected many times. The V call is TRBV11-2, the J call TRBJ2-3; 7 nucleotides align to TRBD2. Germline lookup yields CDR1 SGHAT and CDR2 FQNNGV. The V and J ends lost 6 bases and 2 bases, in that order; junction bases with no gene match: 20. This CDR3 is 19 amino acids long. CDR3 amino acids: CASSPVEKRVAGPTDTQYF. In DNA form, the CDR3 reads TGTGCCAGCAGTCCCGTCGAAAAGAGGGTAGCGGGTCCCACAGATACGCAGTATTTT.

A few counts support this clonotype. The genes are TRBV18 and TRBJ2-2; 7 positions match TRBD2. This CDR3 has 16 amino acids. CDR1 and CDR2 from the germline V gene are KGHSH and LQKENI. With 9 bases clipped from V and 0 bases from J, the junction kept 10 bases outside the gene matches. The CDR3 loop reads CASSPGLPTNTGELFF. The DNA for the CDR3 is TGTGCCAGTTCTCCGGGACTACCAACGAACACCGGGGAGCTGTTTTTT.

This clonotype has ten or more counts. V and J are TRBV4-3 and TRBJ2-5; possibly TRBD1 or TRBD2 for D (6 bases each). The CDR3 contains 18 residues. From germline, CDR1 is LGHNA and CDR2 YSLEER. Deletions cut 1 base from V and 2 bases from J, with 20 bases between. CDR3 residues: CASSQGFGGPGVQETQYF. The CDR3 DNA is TGCGCCAGCAGCCAAGGGTTCGGGGGCCCGGGGGTACAAGAGACCCAGTACTTC.

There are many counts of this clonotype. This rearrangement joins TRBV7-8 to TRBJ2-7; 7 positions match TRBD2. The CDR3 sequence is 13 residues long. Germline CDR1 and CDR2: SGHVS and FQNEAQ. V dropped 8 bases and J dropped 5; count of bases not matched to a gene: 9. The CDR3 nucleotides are TGTGCCAGCCGGGAGCGGGGTATCCACGAGCAGTACTTC. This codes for CASRERGIHEQYF.

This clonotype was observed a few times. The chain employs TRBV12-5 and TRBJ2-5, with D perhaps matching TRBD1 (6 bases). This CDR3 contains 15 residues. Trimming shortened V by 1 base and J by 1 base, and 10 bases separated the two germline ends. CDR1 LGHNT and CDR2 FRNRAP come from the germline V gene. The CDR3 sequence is CASGLANRAQETQYF. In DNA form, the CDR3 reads TGTGCTAGTGGTTTGGCCAACAGGGCCCAAGAGACCCAGTACTTC.

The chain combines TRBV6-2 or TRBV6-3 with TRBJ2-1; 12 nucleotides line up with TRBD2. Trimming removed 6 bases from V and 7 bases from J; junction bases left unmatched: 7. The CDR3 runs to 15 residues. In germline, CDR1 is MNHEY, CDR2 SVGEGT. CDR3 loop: CASRQTSGGINEQFF. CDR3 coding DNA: TGTGCCAGCAGACAGACTAGCGGGGGTATAAATGAGCAGTTCTTC.

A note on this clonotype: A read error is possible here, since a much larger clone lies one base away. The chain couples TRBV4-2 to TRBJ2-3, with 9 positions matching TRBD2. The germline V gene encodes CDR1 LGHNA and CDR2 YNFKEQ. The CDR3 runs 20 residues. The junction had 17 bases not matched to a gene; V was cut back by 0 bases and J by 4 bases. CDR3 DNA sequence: TGTGCCAGCAGCCAAGATTCCCCCTTCTCTAGCGGGGCTTTTGCAGATACGCAGTATTTT. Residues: CASSQDSPFSSGAFADTQYF.

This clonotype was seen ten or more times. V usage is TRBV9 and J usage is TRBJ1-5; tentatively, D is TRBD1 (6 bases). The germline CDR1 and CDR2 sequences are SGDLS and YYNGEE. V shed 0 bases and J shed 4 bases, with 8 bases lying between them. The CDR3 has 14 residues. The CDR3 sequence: CASSVDQGNQPQHF. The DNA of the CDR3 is TGTGCCAGCAGCGTAGATCAGGGGAATCAGCCCCAGCATTTT.

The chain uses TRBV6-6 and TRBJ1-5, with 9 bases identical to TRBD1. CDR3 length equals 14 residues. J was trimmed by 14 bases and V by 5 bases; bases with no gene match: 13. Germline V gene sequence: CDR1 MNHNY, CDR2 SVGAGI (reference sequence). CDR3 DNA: TGTGCCAGCAGTCCACAGGGGGCCAATCAGACCAAGCATTTT. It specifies CASSPQGANQTKHF.

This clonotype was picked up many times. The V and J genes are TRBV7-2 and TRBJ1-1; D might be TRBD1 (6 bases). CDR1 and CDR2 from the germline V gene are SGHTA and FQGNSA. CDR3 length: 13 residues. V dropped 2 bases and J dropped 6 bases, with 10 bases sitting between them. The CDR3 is CASSLNREAEAFF. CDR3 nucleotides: TGTGCCAGCAGCTTAAACAGGGAGGCTGAAGCTTTCTTT.

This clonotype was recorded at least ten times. CDR3 sequence reads: CASSRDGANYGYTF. The DNA of the CDR3 is TGTGCCAGCAGCCGGGACGGAGCTAACTATGGCTACACCTTC. V gene TRBV3-1 combines with J gene TRBJ1-2; weak D call: TRBD1 (5 bases). The V end lost 4 bases, the J end lost 0 bases, and 9 bases lay between the germline ends. Germline-derived CDR1 and CDR2 are LGHDT and YNNKEL (reference sequence). The CDR3 is 14 residues long.

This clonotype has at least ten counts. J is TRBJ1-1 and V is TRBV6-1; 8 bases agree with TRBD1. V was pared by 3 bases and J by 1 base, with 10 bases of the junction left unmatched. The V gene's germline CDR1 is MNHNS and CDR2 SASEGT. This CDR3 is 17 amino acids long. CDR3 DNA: TGTGCCAGCAGTGACTCCTCAGGGGGCAACAGGAACACTGAAGCTTTCTTT. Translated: CASSDSSGGNRNTEAFF.

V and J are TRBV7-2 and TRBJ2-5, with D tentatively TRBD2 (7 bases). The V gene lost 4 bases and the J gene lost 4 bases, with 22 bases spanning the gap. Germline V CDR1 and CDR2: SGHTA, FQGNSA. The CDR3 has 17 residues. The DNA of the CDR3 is TGTGCCAGCAGCTCCGCGGGGGCATTTATGGGTCGAGAGACCCAGTACTTC. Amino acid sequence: CASSSAGAFMGRETQYF.